This T cell receptor (beta chain) is from a study of metastatic and nonmetastatic thyroid tumors. This clone was observed many times. What it binds is not known. TCRdb re-analyzed the PCR reads through MiXCR. Of about 70,000 clones detected, 15% to 20% appear once; the ten largest clones hold 9.5% to 15%. Study conclusions and caveats: It was reported that TCR beta diversity was significantly higher in malignant thyroid tumors than benign nodules, in blood and tumor.

Thyroid surgery was performed in patients who had received no treatment beforehand. Germline CDR1 reads LGHNA; CDR2 reads YNFKEQ. After removal of 1 base from V and 3 bases from J, the junction contained 5 bases not matched to a gene. The CDR3 has 17 amino acids. The origin of this receptor is a female donor with papillary thyroid cancer or a benign thyroid nodule (not recorded which). Some clones in this sample may be carry-over from other donors' samples. J is TRBJ1-6 and V is TRBV4-2, with 8 bases matching TRBD1. The sequencing sample was made of blood. Here the CDR3 DNA reads TGTGCCAGCAGCCAAGTGGGACAGGACGTCTATAATTCACCCCTCCACTTT. Translation gives CASSQVGQDVYNSPLHF.